This T cell receptor beta chain was captured in a study of blood T cell repertoires in COVID-19. Turning to the study itself: Sites in the United States, Italy and Spain provided acute and convalescent COVID-19 samples. In each case, the material was cDNA or gDNA derived from T cells, B-cell-depleted T cells, or PBMCs.

Methods used by the authors: Using reference gene primer amplification, nucleated cell counts were estimated. Data came from immunoSEQ multiplex PCR; TCRdb stores just in-frame clones and leaves some out. V and J calls and clone size are those listed in that table; D and trimming were worked out from the DNA. The table shows around 190,000 clones, with roughly 80% occurring only once. Deletions cut 5 bases from V and 3 bases from J, with 15 bases between. Per germline, CDR1 SGHTA and CDR2 FQGTGA. The CDR3 is 15 amino acids. This clone was detected once. This sequence joins TRBV7-3 and TRBJ2-3, with D hard to call. The clonotype comes from a human donor in a cohort sampled during active COVID-19. Sequencing was done on a sample of peripheral blood. The CDR3 spells CASSLVLAQTDTQYF. In DNA, the CDR3 is TGTGCCAGCAGCCTAGTGTTAGCCCAAACAGATACGCAGTATTTT.